The clone carrying this T cell receptor beta chain was seen a handful of times. Its specificity is unknown. This sample is part of a study of post-analysis software for immune sequencing data. Study-wide results and limits: Under F measure analysis, samples from one preparation batch co-clustered strongly. There was significantly lower normalized Chao1 diversity in multiple sclerosis patients than in controls. Elevated frequency relative to controls characterized several TRBV segments in patients, TRBV5-6, TRBV5-1 and TRBV20-1 among them.

Unique molecular identifiers tagged the TCR beta cDNA libraries. From the PCR reads, TCRdb called clonotypes with MiXCR, one entry per CDR3 protein. The sample records about 500,000 distinct CDR3 sequences, over 35% being singletons. Trimming left V 1 base short and J 1 base short, with 6 bases between. The germline V gene encodes CDR1 SEHNR and CDR2 FQNEAQ (reference sequence). The CDR3 covers 14 residues. The rearrangement joins TRBV7-9 to TRBJ2-3, with no clear D. The sequence was collected from a girl aged 10 to 17 with multiple sclerosis. Source material: blood. The CDR3 DNA reads as TGTGCCAGCAGCTTAGTTCGGCGCACAGATACGCAGTATTTT. It encodes CASSLVRRTDTQYF.